Sequencing of this T cell receptor beta chain was carried out in a study of T cell changes during pregnancy in multiple sclerosis. Using immunoSEQ multiplex PCR, the repertoire was profiled, and TCRdb retains in-frame clones only, with some absent. The profile covers 50,000 to 65,000 clones, with about 88% appearing a single time and under 3.5% taken by the ten largest. The starting material was CD8+ T cells from peripheral blood mononuclear cells, obtained before pregnancy. This clonotype was sampled from a female donor with multiple sclerosis, enrolled in a pregnancy study.

CDR3 in DNA: TGTGCCAGCAGCCAGGAATTTAACTATGGCTACACCTTC. Protein: CASSQEFNYGYTF. V is TRBV7-6 and J is TRBJ1-2; D uncertain. The CDR3 has 13 amino acids. Germline values: CDR1 SGHVS, CDR2 FNYEAQ. The V gene lost 5 bases and the J gene lost 1 base, with 8 bases spanning the gap.